What follows are 20 T cell receptor beta chains derived from one specimen sequenced in a study of blood T cell repertoires in COVID-19 (dated by TCRdb to the early 2020s). Preparation of the library involved the immunoSEQ multiplex PCR assay. Drawn from immuneACCESS, this table holds only the in-frame rearrangements with V and J called that TCRdb kept. Clones are partly lost; checked studies trace under half to an unresolved V gene and leave the rest unexplained. The sample records some 48,000 clones, around 80% of which are singletons. In total, the top ten clones hold 40% to 45% of the sample. Specimen: peripheral blood. The receptor source for this set is a human donor in a cohort sampled during active COVID-19.

This chain uses TRBV15 with TRBJ1-5, with TRBD1 matching 10 bases. The CDR3 covers 15 residues. The V segment lost 2 bases and the J segment 7 bases; nucleotides outside the gene matches: 5. Germline assignment: CDR1 LNHNV and CDR2 YYDKDF (reference sequence). DNA for the CDR3: TGTGCCACCAGCAGACGGACAGGGGGTGCACAGCCCCAGCATTTT. Translating it yields CATSRRTGGAQPQHF.

The rearrangement links TRBV6-4 to TRBJ1-4, with a weak D call TRBD1 (5 bases). Germline V gene sequence: CDR1 MRHNA, CDR2 SNTAGT. This CDR3 is 12 amino acids long. Trimming pared 8 bases from V and 10 bases from J, leaving 14 bases between. In DNA form, the CDR3 reads TGTGCCAGCCGAAACCCGGGGGGAAAACTGTTTTTT. Its protein is CASRNPGGKLFF.

J is TRBJ1-5 and V is TRBV24-1; D not resolved. This CDR3 is built from 13 residues. Germline V lookup: CDR1 KGHDR, CDR2 SFDVKD. Trimming removed 5 bases at V and 7 bases at J, with 11 bases between. The CDR3 spells CATSAAGGQPQHF. DNA for the CDR3: TGTGCCACCAGTGCCGCAGGAGGGCAGCCCCAGCATTTT.

This clone was counted a single time. The rearrangement joins TRBV4-2 to TRBJ1-2; 8 nucleotides align to TRBD1. The V and J ends lost 0 bases and 4 bases, in that order; junction bases with no gene match: 4. The length of the CDR3 is 15 residues. Per the germline V gene, CDR1 is LGHNA and CDR2 is YNFKEQ. CDR3 sequence reads: CASSQDPGGAYGYTF. The CDR3 bases are TGTGCCAGCAGCCAAGATCCAGGGGGCGCCTATGGCTACACCTTC.

The rearrangement links TRBV5-1 to TRBJ2-2; tentatively, D is TRBD1 (7 bases). Trimming cost V 4 bases and J 5 bases, with 15 bases left between them. The CDR3 has 15 amino acids. In germline, CDR1 is SGHRS, CDR2 YFSETQ. DNA of the CDR3: TGCGCCAGCAGCCCTGGAGGGACAGAGACCGGGGAGCTGTTTTTT. This encodes CASSPGGTETGELFF.

This clone was recorded only once. The V call is TRBV5-1, the J call TRBJ2-3; D uncertain. Per germline, CDR1 SGHRS and CDR2 YFSETQ. The CDR3 is 15 amino acids. Trimming pared 1 base from V and 0 bases from J, leaving 9 bases between. The CDR3 sequence: CASSLPATSTDTQYF. CDR3 coding DNA: TGCGCCAGCAGCTTGCCAGCGACTAGCACAGATACGCAGTATTTT.

The chain couples TRBV28 to TRBJ1-2, with D unresolved. V was shortened by 7 bases and J by 4 bases, with 16 bases between the two germline ends. Germline V gene data show CDR1 as MDHEN and CDR2 as SYDVKM. The CDR3 is 14 residues long. CDR3 nucleotide sequence: TGTGCCAGCAACAACCCGGGTTCTTCCTATGGCTACACCTTC. Encoded protein: CASNNPGSSYGYTF.

The V gene is TRBV30, the J gene TRBJ1-2; a weak D match, TRBD1 (6 bases). This CDR3 contains 12 residues. With 3 bases removed from V and 7 bases from J, the gap between germline ends came to 12 bases. Germline-derived CDR1 and CDR2 are GTSNPN and SVGIG (reference sequence). CDR3 residues: CAWSQTGLGYTF. CDR3 DNA: TGTGCCTGGAGCCAGACAGGTCTTGGCTACACCTTC.

The chain joins TRBV3-1 (or the pseudogene TRBV3-2) to TRBJ1-1, with D unresolved. V dropped 8 bases and J dropped 1 base, with 5 bases sitting between them. CDR1 is LGHDT, CDR2 YNNKEL, per germline (reference sequence). The CDR3 extends over 11 amino acids. CDR3 in amino acids: CASARNTEAFF. In DNA, the CDR3 is TGTGCCAGCGCCAGGAACACTGAAGCTTTCTTT.

This rearrangement joins TRBV4-1 to TRBJ1-4; D ambiguous. The CDR3 has 15 residues. With 1 base removed from V and 4 bases from J, the gap between germline ends came to 10 bases. The germline V gene encodes CDR1 MGHRA and CDR2 YSYEKL. The CDR3: CASSQGAGFNEKLFF. The CDR3 DNA reads TGCGCCAGCAGCCAAGGGGCTGGGTTTAATGAAAAACTGTTTTTT.

This chain joins TRBV19 and TRBJ1-4; D call uncertain. Looked up from germline, CDR1 is LNHDA and CDR2 is SQIVND (reference sequence). This CDR3 is built from 15 residues. Between the trimmed V and J ends, which lost 4 bases and 8 bases, there was a span of 17 bases. This CDR3 reads CASSTQGRYGEKLFF. The CDR3 DNA follows: TGTGCCAGTAGTACCCAAGGGAGGTATGGAGAAAAACTGTTTTTT. The complete variable domain, with remaining parts taken from reference TRBV19 and TRBJ1-4, reads DGGITQSPKYLFRKEGQNVTLSCEQNLNHDAMYWYRQDPGQGLRLIYYSQIVNDFQKGDIAEGYSVSREKKESFPLTVTSAQKNPTAFYLCASSTQGRYGEKLFFGSGTQLSVL.

The chain couples TRBV6-6 to TRBJ2-7; 15 nucleotides align to TRBD2. The CDR3 is made up of 20 amino acids. CDR1 and CDR2 (germline): MNHNY, SVGAGI (reference sequence). Trimming removed 5 bases from V and 0 bases from J; junction bases left unmatched: 14. CDR3 region: CASSPFPGLAGGPTSYEQYF. The CDR3, as DNA: TGTGCCAGCAGTCCCTTCCCGGGACTAGCGGGGGGCCCTACCTCCTACGAGCAGTACTTC.

V and J are TRBV29-1 and TRBJ1-2; 9 positions agree with TRBD1. CDR1 and CDR2 (germline): SQVTM, ANQGSEA. The CDR3 has 14 residues. J was trimmed by 5 bases and V by 0 bases; bases with no gene match: 4. CDR3 amino acids: CSVEDRDRAYGYTF. The CDR3 nucleotides are TGCAGCGTTGAAGATCGGGACAGGGCATATGGCTACACCTTC.

This chain's CDR3 is CASSRERNQPQHF. CDR3 sequence (DNA): TGTGCCAGCAGCCGAGAAAGAAATCAGCCCCAGCATTTT. The chain recombines TRBV5-6 with TRBJ1-5; D not resolved. Germline loops: CDR1 SGHDT, CDR2 YYEEEE. V lost 4 bases and J 4 bases, leaving 9 bases between the germline ends. CDR3 length: 13 residues.

The rearrangement joins TRBV7-8 to TRBJ2-1; 8 bases fit TRBD2. Germline values: CDR1 SGHVS, CDR2 FQNEAQ. Trimming removed 3 bases from V and 9 bases from J; junction bases left unmatched: 7. The CDR3 has 14 residues. CDR3 loop: CASSFDGGAGEQFF. The DNA of the CDR3 is TGTGCCAGCAGCTTTGACGGGGGGGCGGGTGAGCAGTTCTTC.

The V call is TRBV25-1, the J call TRBJ1-3; D gene ambiguous. CDR3 length equals 17 residues. Germline CDR1 MGHDK, CDR2 SYGVNS. V dropped 0 bases and J dropped 0 bases, with 12 bases sitting between them. The CDR3 loop reads CASSEYGRPNSGNTIYF. The CDR3 nucleotides are TGTGCCAGCAGTGAATACGGCAGGCCAAACTCTGGAAACACCATATATTTT.

The chain couples TRBV7-9 to TRBJ2-5; D gene uncertain. Trimming stripped 8 bases from V and 1 base from J, with 11 bases between. The CDR3 contains 13 residues. The V gene's germline CDR1 is SEHNR and CDR2 FQNEAQ (reference sequence). CDR3 in amino acids: CASARVGQETQYF. The CDR3 region has the DNA TGTGCCAGCGCCCGGGTCGGCCAAGAGACCCAGTACTTC.

V and J are TRBV10-3 and TRBJ1-1; tentative D call: TRBD1 (5 bases). The CDR3 spans 13 residues. Germline V lookup: CDR1 ENHRY, CDR2 SYGVKD. Trimming removed 6 bases from V and 5 bases from J, with 13 bases in between. The CDR3 DNA reads as TGTGCCATCAGAGGACCGGGGGGGACTGAAGCTTTCTTT. It translates to CAIRGPGGTEAFF.

The chain couples TRBV10-3 to TRBJ2-7; 9 bases match TRBD1. The CDR3 length is 15 residues. Germline V gene lookup returns CDR1 ENHRY and CDR2 SYGVKD. With 5 bases clipped from V and 5 bases from J, the junction kept 10 bases outside the gene matches. The CDR3 loop is CAISNPGQGFHEQYF. Written as DNA, the CDR3 is TGTGCCATCAGTAACCCGGGACAGGGTTTCCACGAGCAGTACTTC.

V usage is TRBV18 and J usage is TRBJ1-4; D ambiguous. Germline-derived CDR1 and CDR2 are KGHSH and LQKENI. Trimming cost V 3 bases and J 5 bases, with 4 bases left between them. The CDR3 is made up of 12 amino acids. In DNA form, the CDR3 reads TGTGCCAGCTCACCTCAAAATGAAAAACTGTTTTTT. Amino acid sequence: CASSPQNEKLFF.